This T cell receptor beta chain was documented in a study of T-cell reconstitution after alpha-beta-depleted transplantation in children. Overall study findings and caveats: Some patients' high day-60 TCRbeta diversity was traced to surviving recipient T cells and thymic progenitors.

CDR1 and CDR2 (germline): SGHAT, FQNNGV. V lost 0 bases, J lost 2 bases, and 8 bases stayed unmatched. This CDR3 is 17 amino acids long. Unique molecular identifiers tagged the TCRbeta library. TCRdb reprocessed the PCR reads via MiXCR and lists one record per CDR3 protein. Found here are roughly 350,000 distinct CDR3 sequences, 15% to 20% of them singletons; the top ten hold around 43%. This clonotype turned up a few times. Its target is unknown. V is TRBV11-2 and J is TRBJ2-7; 9 bases line up with TRBD1. The TCR sequence derives from a male patient between 2 and 10 years old who had a stem cell transplant for acute lymphoblastic leukemia, so the T cells may come from the graft donor. The sequencing here drew on PBMCs, mostly from graft donor cells, taken 360 days after TCRalphabeta/CD19-depleted stem cell transplant. The chain's CDR3 is CASSLDQGGQGPYEQYF. The CDR3 bases are TGTGCCAGCAGCTTAGATCAGGGAGGACAGGGGCCCTACGAGCAGTACTTC.